These 20 T cell receptor beta chains were all obtained from the same sample, sequenced in a study of a mutant IDH1 vaccine in newly diagnosed glioma. No cognate antigen is known for these TCRs. Profiling relied on immunoSEQ multiplex PCR, and the TCRdb table lists in-frame clones only, not all of them. Counted here are fewer than 95,000 clones, about 81% occurring once; the ten biggest clones make up 4% to 5.5%. Time point here: week 47, end of study. The investigators gave 300 ug of mutant IDH1 20-mer peptide in each vaccine dose, together with topical imiquimod. This specimen was PBMCs, taken from a glioma patient whose treatment included an IDH1 peptide vaccine. These receptors all stem from a man aged 40-49 years with glioma.

This clone occurred once. This chain links TRBV5-6 with TRBJ2-7, with 7 bases identical to TRBD1. V was pared by 2 bases and J by 5 bases, with 10 bases of the junction left unmatched. The CDR3 covers 15 residues. Germline loops: CDR1 SGHDT, CDR2 YYEEEE. The CDR3 spells CASSFRGRRDDEQYF. The CDR3 DNA is TGTGCCAGCAGCTTTAGGGGGCGCCGGGACGACGAGCAGTACTTC. The entire variable domain, with the rest obtained from reference TRBV5-6 and TRBJ2-7, is as follows: DAGVTQSPTHLIKTRGQQVTLRCSPKSGHDTVSWYQQALGQGPQFIFQYYEEEERQRGNFPDRFSGHQFPNYSSELNVNALLLGDSALYLCASSFRGRRDDEQYFGPGTRLTVT.

The chain employs TRBV7-9 and TRBJ2-7; possible D gene TRBD2, 7 bases. Germline V gives CDR1 SEHNR, CDR2 FQNEAQ (reference sequence). V was pared by 5 bases and J by 2 bases, with 10 bases between. The CDR3 spans 13 residues. CDR3 nucleotide sequence: TGTGCCAGCAGCCGCGGGGGCACCTACGAGCAGTACTTC. Residues: CASSRGGTYEQYF. The variable domain in full, with the rest retrieved from reference TRBV7-9 and TRBJ2-7, is DTGVSQNPRHKITKRGQNVTFRCDPISEHNRLYWYRQTLGQGPEFLTYFQNEAQLEKSRLLSDRFSAERPKGSFSTLEIQRTEQGDSAMYLCASSRGGTYEQYFGPGTRLTVT.

This rearrangement joins TRBV4-2 to TRBJ2-1; D uncertain. The CDR3 runs to 13 residues. Trimming cost V 1 base and J 6 bases, with 7 bases left between them. CDR1 LGHNA and CDR2 YNFKEQ come from the germline V gene. CDR3 protein: CASSQGPLNEQFF. The CDR3 nucleotides read TGTGCCAGCAGCCAAGGACCGCTCAATGAGCAGTTCTTC.

J is TRBJ2-7 and V is TRBV9, with 7 bases that match TRBD2. Trimming removed 4 bases from V and 0 bases from J; junction bases left unmatched: 7. The germline V gene has CDR1 SGDLS and CDR2 YYNGEE. This CDR3 is 15 amino acids long. For the CDR3, the DNA is TGTGCCAGCAGCCCACGGGACTACGGCTCCTACGAGCAGTACTTC. Protein sequence: CASSPRDYGSYEQYF.

This chain joins TRBV28 and TRBJ2-7; TRBD2 is a possible D gene (6 bases). CDR1 is MDHEN and CDR2 is SYDVKM in the germline V gene. The length of the CDR3 is 14 residues. With 7 bases removed from V and 3 bases from J, the gap between germline ends came to 16 bases. CDR3 in amino acids: CASTLPGESYEQYF. The DNA for the CDR3 is TGTGCCAGCACCCTACCGGGAGAGAGCTACGAGCAGTACTTC.

The V call is TRBV4-2, the J call TRBJ2-7; 11 positions match TRBD2. Germline V CDR1 and CDR2: LGHNA, YNFKEQ. V shed 0 bases, J shed 3 bases, and the junction held 13 bases outside the gene matches. The CDR3 is 19 amino acids. CDR3 nucleotides: TGTGCCAGCAGCCAAGAATCCCGGCTAGCGGGAGGACGAGGCTACGAGCAGTACTTC. Translated, it gives CASSQESRLAGGRGYEQYF.

For the CDR3, the DNA is TGTGCCAGCAGCCCAGGGACAATTGGAAACACCATATATTTT. Encoded protein: CASSPGTIGNTIYF. The gene calls are TRBV11-2 and TRBJ1-3, with D possibly TRBD1 on 6 matching bases. Germline CDR1 is SGHAT and CDR2 is FQNNGV. Trimming removed 5 bases at V and 3 bases at J, with 11 bases between. This CDR3 contains 14 residues.

This clone appeared many times. This chain uses TRBV19 with TRBJ2-2; 9 bases map to TRBD1. CDR1 and CDR2 (germline): LNHDA, SQIVND (reference sequence). The CDR3 length is 18 residues. Losses at the gene ends were 7 bases for V and 0 bases for J; bases not matched to a gene: 12. DNA for the CDR3: TGTGCCAGTAATTGGGACAGGGAACGCTCTTCGAACACCGGGGAGCTGTTTTTT. This encodes CASNWDRERSSNTGELFF.

The chain links TRBV18 to TRBJ2-3, with 9 bases fitting TRBD2. This CDR3 contains 17 residues. The V and J ends lost 2 bases and 6 bases, in that order; junction bases with no gene match: 12. Per germline, CDR1 KGHSH and CDR2 LQKENI. The CDR3 DNA is TGTGCCAGCTCACCATCGGCTAGCGGGAACGTTTGGGATACGCAGTATTTT. Translated, it gives CASSPSASGNVWDTQYF.

CDR3 nucleotides: TGTGCCAGCAGCTTATTGGGGGTTGGTGAGCAGTACTTC. Its translation: CASSLLGVGEQYF. The chain couples TRBV11-2 to TRBJ2-7; D is perhaps TRBD1 or TRBD2 (5 bases each). Germline V CDR1 and CDR2: SGHAT, FQNNGV. This CDR3 is built from 13 residues. Between the trimmed V and J ends, which lost 2 bases and 7 bases, there was a span of 12 bases. The full variable domain, completed using reference TRBV11-2 and TRBJ2-7, is EAGVAQSPRYKIIEKRQSVAFWCNPISGHATLYWYQQILGQGPKLLIQFQNNGVVDDSQLPKDRFSAERLKGVDSTLKIQPAKLEDSAVYLCASSLLGVGEQYFGPGTRLTVT.

This chain links TRBV21-1 with TRBJ2-5. TRBV21-1 is described as a pseudogene. The CDR3 runs 14 residues. CDR3 bases: TGTGCCAGCAGCTCCCGGGCCGTCCAAGAGACCCAGTACTTC. Translated: CASSSRAVQETQYF.

The chain's CDR3 is CASSVEDHLTDTQYF. CDR3 DNA sequence: TGTGCCAGCAGCGTAGAGGACCACCTCACAGATACGCAGTATTTT. V gene TRBV9 combines with J gene TRBJ2-3, with D unclear. The CDR3 extends over 15 amino acids. Germline V lookup: CDR1 SGDLS, CDR2 YYNGEE. The ends were cut back, 0 bases at V and 2 bases at J, with 10 bases in the middle. Supplemented by reference TRBV9 and TRBJ2-3, the full variable domain reads DSGVTQTPKHLITATGQRVTLRCSPRSGDLSVYWYQQSLDQGLQFLIQYYNGEERAKGNILERFSAQQFPDLHSELNLSSLELGDSALYFCASSVEDHLTDTQYFGPGTRLTVL.

The chain is built from TRBV30 and TRBJ1-3; D perhaps matches TRBD1 (5 bases). V lost 2 bases to trimming and J lost 0 bases, with 14 bases between them. There are 16 residues in the CDR3. Germline V gene data show CDR1 as GTSNPN and CDR2 as SVGIG (reference sequence). This CDR3 is CAWSSWGTLSGNTIYF. The CDR3 DNA follows: TGTGCCTGGAGTTCGTGGGGGACCCTCTCTGGAAACACCATATATTTT.

The rearrangement links TRBV27 to TRBJ1-2; D not certain. V dropped 4 bases and J dropped 6 bases, with 12 bases sitting between them. Germline CDR1 reads MNHEY; CDR2 reads SMNVEV (reference sequence). The CDR3 consists of 13 residues. The CDR3 loop reads CASSYAGSHGYTF. CDR3 sequence (DNA): TGTGCCAGCAGTTACGCCGGGTCCCATGGCTACACCTTC.

The chain recombines TRBV11-3 with TRBJ2-1; 8 bases are a match to TRBD2. Germline V lookup: CDR1 SGHNT, CDR2 YENEEA. Losses at the gene ends were 1 base for V and 2 bases for J; bases not matched to a gene: 4. The CDR3 runs to 16 residues. The CDR3 region is CASSLVSGSPYNEQFF. CDR3 DNA sequence: TGTGCCAGCAGCTTAGTCAGCGGGAGTCCCTACAATGAGCAGTTCTTC.

V gene TRBV4-2 combines with J gene TRBJ2-7; D not resolved. The V gene lost 0 bases and the J gene lost 3 bases, with 3 bases spanning the gap. CDR1 is LGHNA, CDR2 YNFKEQ, per germline. CDR3 length equals 12 residues. The CDR3 protein is CASSQDRYEQYF. The CDR3 DNA reads as TGTGCCAGCAGCCAAGATCGCTACGAGCAGTACTTC.

This clone was seen a handful of times. The rearrangement joins TRBV23-1 to TRBJ1-4; 8 bases are shared with TRBD1. TRBV23-1 is assigned to the ORF class and has an uncertain function. The CDR3 runs to 13 residues. V shed 8 bases and J 8 bases; nucleotides not matched to a gene: 7. The CDR3 is CASCPRGREKLFF. The DNA for the CDR3 is TGCGCCAGCTGCCCCAGGGGGCGGGAAAAACTGTTTTTT.

This chain links TRBV5-6 with TRBJ1-2; D may be TRBD1 (5 bases). CDR1 is SGHDT and CDR2 is YYEEEE in the germline V gene. This CDR3 region has 19 residues. The V end lost 0 bases, the J end lost 6 bases, and 27 bases lay between the germline ends. CDR3: CASSLGLGGRALAIDGYTF. CDR3 DNA: TGTGCCAGCAGCTTGGGCCTCGGTGGCAGGGCTCTTGCTATCGATGGCTACACCTTC. The full variable domain, completed using reference TRBV5-6 and TRBJ1-2, is DAGVTQSPTHLIKTRGQQVTLRCSPKSGHDTVSWYQQALGQGPQFIFQYYEEEERQRGNFPDRFSGHQFPNYSSELNVNALLLGDSALYLCASSLGLGGRALAIDGYTFGSGTRLTVV.

This chain joins TRBV6-5 and TRBJ2-1, with TRBD2 identical over 11 bases. V dropped 6 bases and J dropped 6; count of bases not matched to a gene: 7. The CDR3 is made up of 15 amino acids. Germline V gene lookup returns CDR1 MNHEY and CDR2 SVGAGI. The CDR3 DNA is TGTGCCAGCAGCCGTATTAGCGGGAGGGCCAATGAGCAGTTCTTC. Residues: CASSRISGRANEQFF.

This chain connects TRBV5-1 to TRBJ2-7; TRBD1 aligns across 7 bases. The germline V gene has CDR1 SGHRS and CDR2 YFSETQ. This CDR3 has 15 residues. V lost 6 bases, J lost 6 bases, and 15 bases stayed unmatched. The CDR3 coding sequence is TGCGCCAGCACCCAGGTGGGGCAGGGGGTAAGCGAGCAGTACTTC. This gives the protein CASTQVGQGVSEQYF.